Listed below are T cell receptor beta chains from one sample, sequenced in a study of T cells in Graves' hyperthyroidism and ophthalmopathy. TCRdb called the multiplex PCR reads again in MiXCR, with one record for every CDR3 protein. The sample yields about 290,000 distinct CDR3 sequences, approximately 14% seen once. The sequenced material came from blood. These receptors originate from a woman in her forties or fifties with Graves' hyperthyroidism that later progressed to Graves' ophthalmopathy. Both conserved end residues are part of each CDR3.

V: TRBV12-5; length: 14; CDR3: CARRRGPGANVLTF
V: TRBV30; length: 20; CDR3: CAWSVLDNWIRGRMNTEAFF
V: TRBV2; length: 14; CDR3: CASSSSGTIQPQHF
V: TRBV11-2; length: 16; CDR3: CASSLRRGGEHNEQFF
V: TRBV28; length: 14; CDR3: CASRPPTPGTEAFF
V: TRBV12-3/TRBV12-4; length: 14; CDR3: CASSLGGIYNEQFF
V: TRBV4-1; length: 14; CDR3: CASSTGTGADTQYF
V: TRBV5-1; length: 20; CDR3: CASSLPMGSESSGILYEQYF
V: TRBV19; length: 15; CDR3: CASSIRVSGGDTQYF
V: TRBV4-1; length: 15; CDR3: CASSQNTGMADTQYF
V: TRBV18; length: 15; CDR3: CASSPIDTSFYGYTF
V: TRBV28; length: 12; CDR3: CASSLGISPLHF
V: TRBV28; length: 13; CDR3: CASTRRDSYGYTF
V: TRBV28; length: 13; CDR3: CASSLPKTDEAFF
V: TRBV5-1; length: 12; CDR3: CASSFGQPEQFF
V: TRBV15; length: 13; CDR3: CATQGRSYNEQFF
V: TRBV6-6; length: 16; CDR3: CASSYTRGSGANVLTF
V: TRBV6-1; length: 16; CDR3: CASRGTWDTVNTEAFF
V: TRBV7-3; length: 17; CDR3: CASSLTLAGGTSGELFF
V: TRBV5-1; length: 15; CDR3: CASSPAGGGKTEAFF
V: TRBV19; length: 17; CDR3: CASSWGSGDDYPYEQYF
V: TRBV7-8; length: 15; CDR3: CASSSHQGTGDIQYF
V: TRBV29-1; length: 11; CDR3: CSAWGAGELFF
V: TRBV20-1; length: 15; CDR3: CSATAGTEPFGEQYF
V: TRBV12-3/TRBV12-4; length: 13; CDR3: CASSSGPDEKLFF
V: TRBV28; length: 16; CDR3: CASSLRVAGVTDTQYF
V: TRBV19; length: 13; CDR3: CASSIQGSTEAFF
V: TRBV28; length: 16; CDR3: CASSLYWGDGNQPQHF
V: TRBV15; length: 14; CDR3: CATRPSVAGQPQHF
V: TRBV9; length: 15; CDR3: CASSFGTTYTDTQYF
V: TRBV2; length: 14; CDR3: CASSLGLGTDTQYF
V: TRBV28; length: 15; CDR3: CASPMEPPGGNIQYF
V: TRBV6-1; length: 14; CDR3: CASRGTVSGNTIYF
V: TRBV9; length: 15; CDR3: CASSPLGAEVGEQYF
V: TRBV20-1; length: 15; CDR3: CSARRVLAGFYEQYF
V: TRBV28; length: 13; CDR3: CASSGGDFNEQFF
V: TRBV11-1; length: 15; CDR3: CASSAGLAGVGEQFF
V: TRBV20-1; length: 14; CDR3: CSARTRVGDEKLFF
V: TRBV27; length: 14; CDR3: CASSSRGLRNEQFF
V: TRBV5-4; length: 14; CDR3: CASILRQDPDTQYF
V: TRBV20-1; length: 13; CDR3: CSARSARRDTQYF
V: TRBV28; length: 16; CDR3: CASSLLGRGGKETQYF
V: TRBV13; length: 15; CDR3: CASSSGLAGAGEQYF
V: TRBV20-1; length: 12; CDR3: CSASLGRQPQHF
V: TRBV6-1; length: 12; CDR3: CASSEVTYEQYF
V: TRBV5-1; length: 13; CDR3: CASSLGVNTEAFF
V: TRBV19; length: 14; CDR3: CASSWTSGSYEQYF
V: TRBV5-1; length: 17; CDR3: CASGPQPGLAGDGELFF
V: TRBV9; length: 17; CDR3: CASSVTSGRAGMYEQYF
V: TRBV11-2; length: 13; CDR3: CASSLGARLGYTF
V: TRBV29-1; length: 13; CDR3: CSVGGGRDYGYTF
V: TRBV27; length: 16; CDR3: CASSLSRGFNYNEQFF
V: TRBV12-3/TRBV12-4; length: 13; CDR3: CASKATYADTQYF
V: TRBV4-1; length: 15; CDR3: CASSRGLAGKNEQFF
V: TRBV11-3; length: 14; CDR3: CASSFDRGLDEQYF